This T cell receptor (beta chain) was observed in a study of blood T cell repertoires in COVID-19. The table lists this clone with a few counts. Authors' data handling: Estimated nucleated cell counts came from reference gene primer amplification. The protocol was immunoSEQ multiplex PCR, while the TCRdb copy is restricted to in-frame clones and leaves out a portion. That table is the source of V, J and clone size, and D and trimming were worked out from the DNA. The sample yields approximately 300,000 clones, 85% to 90% seen once. Sequenced material: peripheral blood. The source of this sequence is a woman in her 50s with active or convalescent COVID-19.

The CDR3 loop reads CASSLYRDSDGYTF. The CDR3 DNA reads TGTGCCAGCAGCTTATACCGGGACAGTGATGGCTACACCTTC. V usage is TRBV11-2 and J usage is TRBJ1-2, with 7 nucleotides matching TRBD1. The V segment lost 2 bases and the J segment 6 bases; nucleotides outside the gene matches: 6. The CDR3 is made up of 14 amino acids. The germline gives CDR1 SGHAT, CDR2 FQNNGV.